This is a list of T cell receptor beta chains from one sample in a study of CD8 T cells in Susac syndrome. Each CDR3 protein is one row after TCRdb ran MiXCR on the immunoSEQ multiplex PCR reads. This table holds 150,000 to 200,000 distinct CDR3 sequences, nearly 97% found once. Sequencing used CD4+ T cells from PBMCs. Receptor source: a human donor with multiple sclerosis. Each CDR3 is given with its conserved first and last residue. Fields, in order: V gene, clone size, J gene, D gene, CDR3 length, CDR3 protein, CDR3 DNA. A D gene is named only where the DNA matches it firmly. Size values are once, few and many counts, or a class for expanded clones, and some rows have none.

>TRBV7-4|.|TRBJ2-6|TRBD1|18
CASSFGDREVSGANVLTF
TGTGCCAGCAGCTTCGGGGACAGGGAAGTCTCTGGGGCCAACGTCCTGACTTTC
>TRBV20-1|.|TRBJ2-7|.|13
CSASKWGSYEQYF
TGCAGTGCTAGTAAATGGGGGTCCTACGAGCAGTACTTC
>TRBV6-2/TRBV6-3|.|TRBJ1-5|.|15
CASSPWDPSNQPQHF
TGTGCCAGCAGCCCGTGGGACCCCAGCAATCAGCCCCAGCATTTT
>TRBV9|.|TRBJ1-4|.|14
CASSVGPTNEKLFF
TGTGCCAGCAGCGTAGGACCAACTAATGAAAAACTGTTTTTT
>TRBV2|.|TRBJ1-2|.|13
CASKWGARYGYTF
TGTGCCAGCAAATGGGGAGCCCGCTATGGCTACACCTTC
>TRBV20-1|once|TRBJ1-1|.|14
CSARDPTTNTEAFF
TGCAGTGCTAGAGATCCGACAACGAACACTGAAGCTTTCTTT
>TRBV12-3/TRBV12-4|.|TRBJ1-3|.|14
CASRREVPGNTIYF
TGTGCCAGCAGAAGGGAAGTGCCCGGAAACACCATATATTTT
>TRBV30|.|TRBJ1-5|.|14
CAWSAGKGNQPQHF
TGTGCCTGGAGTGCAGGGAAGGGCAATCAGCCCCAGCATTTT
>TRBV30|.|TRBJ1-1|TRBD1|14
CAWSTGARNTEAFF
TGTGCCTGGAGCACAGGGGCCCGGAACACTGAAGCTTTCTTT
>TRBV29-1|.|TRBJ1-2|.|13
CSVEVAGKYGYTF
TGCAGCGTTGAAGTCGCAGGGAAATATGGCTACACCTTC
>TRBV6-2/TRBV6-3|once|TRBJ2-2|.|14
CASSDRRNTGELFF
TGTGCCAGCAGTGACAGGCGCAACACCGGGGAGCTGTTTTTT
>TRBV9|once|TRBJ2-7|TRBD2|15
CASSPGGSLVYEQYF
TGTGCCAGCAGCCCGGGAGGGAGCCTGGTCTACGAGCAGTACTTC
>TRBV20-1|.|TRBJ2-7|.|12
CSARSQAYEQYF
TGCAGTGCTAGATCTCAGGCCTACGAGCAGTACTTC
>TRBV18|.|TRBJ1-6|.|15
CASSPSGAINSPLHF
TGTGCCAGCTCCCCCTCAGGCGCCATCAATTCACCCCTCCACTTT
>TRBV29-1|.|TRBJ1-5|.|13
CSVQGQYNQPQHF
TGCAGCGTCCAGGGGCAATACAATCAGCCCCAGCATTTT
>TRBV6-5|.|TRBJ2-7|.|12
CASSGLLYEQYF
TGTGCCAGCAGTGGACTGTTATACGAGCAGTACTTC
>TRBV3-1|.|TRBJ2-5|TRBD2|18
CASSPRLAGNGYQETQYF
TGTGCCAGCAGCCCTAGACTAGCGGGTAATGGGTACCAAGAGACCCAGTACTTC
>TRBV18|.|TRBJ2-3|.|13
CASSPPSADTQYF
TGTGCCAGCTCACCACCGAGCGCGGATACGCAGTATTTT
>TRBV4-1|.|TRBJ2-1|TRBD2|17
CASSPGTSGSSYNEQFF
TGCGCCAGCAGCCCCGGGACTAGCGGGAGCTCCTACAATGAGCAGTTCTTC
>TRBV4-2|.|TRBJ2-5|TRBD1|17
CASSQVLGRGIGETQYF
TGTGCCAGCAGCCAAGTATTAGGCAGGGGGATAGGAGAGACCCAGTACTTC
>TRBV4-3|.|TRBJ2-5|.|13
CASSQNNGETQYF
TGCGCCAGCAGCCAAAACAATGGGGAGACCCAGTACTTC
>TRBV3-1|.|TRBJ2-1|TRBD1|14
CASSHNPLGQEQFF
TGTGCCAGCAGCCACAACCCGTTGGGACAGGAGCAGTTCTTC
>TRBV9|once|TRBJ2-5|.|15
CASSVDGSGQETQYF
TGTGCCAGCAGCGTAGATGGTAGCGGCCAAGAGACCCAGTACTTC
>TRBV30|.|TRBJ2-4|TRBD2|14
CAWSGGGAKNIQYF
TGTGCCTGGAGTGGCGGGGGGGCCAAAAACATTCAGTACTTC
>TRBV6-2/TRBV6-3|.|TRBJ2-4|TRBD1|14
CASSADRAKNIQYF
TGTGCCAGCAGTGCGGACAGGGCCAAAAACATTCAGTACTTC
>TRBV20-1|.|TRBJ2-1|.|10
CSALRNEQFF
TGCAGTGCCCTTCGCAATGAGCAGTTCTTC
>TRBV24-1|.|TRBJ2-6|.|15
CATSDEGRGANVLTF
TGTGCCACCAGTGATGAGGGGAGAGGGGCCAACGTCCTGACTTTC
>TRBV27|.|TRBJ2-3|TRBD2|16
CASSLLAGGGSDTQYF
TGTGCCAGCAGTCTCCTAGCGGGGGGCGGGTCAGATACGCAGTATTTT
>TRBV2|once|TRBJ2-3|.|14
CASSEALKGDTQYF
TGTGCCAGCAGTGAAGCGCTTAAGGGAGATACGCAGTATTTT
>TRBV7-2|.|TRBJ2-1|.|15
CASSFGQISYNEQFF
TGTGCCAGCAGCTTCGGCCAGATCTCCTACAATGAGCAGTTCTTC
>TRBV30|.|TRBJ1-1|.|14
CAWDAGTVNTEAFF
TGTGCCTGGGACGCCGGGACGGTGAACACTGAAGCTTTCTTT
>TRBV5-1|few|TRBJ1-1|.|13
CASSLTGNTEAFF
TGTGCCAGCAGTTTGACAGGAAACACTGAAGCTTTCTTT
>TRBV7-2|.|TRBJ1-2|.|15
CASSLRHGGAHGYTF
TGTGCCAGCAGCTTAAGACACGGTGGAGCTCATGGCTACACCTTC
>TRBV28|.|TRBJ2-7|.|16
CASSPSWGNVSYEQYF
TGTGCCAGCAGCCCGTCGTGGGGCAATGTTTCCTACGAGCAGTACTTC
>TRBV29-1|.|TRBJ1-5|.|13
CSVGGAGNQPQHF
TGCAGCGTCGGGGGCGCGGGCAATCAGCCCCAGCATTTT
>TRBV18|.|TRBJ2-2|TRBD1|17
CASSPFRDRAYTGELFF
TGTGCCAGCTCACCCTTCCGGGACAGGGCTTACACCGGGGAGCTGTTTTTT
>TRBV3-1|.|TRBJ1-2|TRBD1|15
CASSRQGDANYGYTF
TGTGCCAGCAGTCGTCAGGGGGACGCTAACTATGGCTACACCTTC